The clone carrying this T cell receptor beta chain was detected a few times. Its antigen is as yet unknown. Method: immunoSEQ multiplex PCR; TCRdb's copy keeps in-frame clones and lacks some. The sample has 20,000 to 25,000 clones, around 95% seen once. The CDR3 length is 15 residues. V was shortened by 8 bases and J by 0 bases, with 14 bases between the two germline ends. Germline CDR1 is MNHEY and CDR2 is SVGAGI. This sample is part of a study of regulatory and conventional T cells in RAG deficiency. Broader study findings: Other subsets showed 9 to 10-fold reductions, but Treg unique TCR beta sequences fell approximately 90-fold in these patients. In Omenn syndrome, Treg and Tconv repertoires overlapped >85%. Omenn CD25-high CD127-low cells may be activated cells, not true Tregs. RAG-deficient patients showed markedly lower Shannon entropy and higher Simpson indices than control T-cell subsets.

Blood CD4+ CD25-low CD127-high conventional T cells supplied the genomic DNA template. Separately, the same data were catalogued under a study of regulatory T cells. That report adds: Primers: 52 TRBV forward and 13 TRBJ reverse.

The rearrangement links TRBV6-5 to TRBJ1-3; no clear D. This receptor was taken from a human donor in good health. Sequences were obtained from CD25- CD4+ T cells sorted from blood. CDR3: CASYPRGTSGNTIYF. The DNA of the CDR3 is TGTGCCAGCTACCCTCGGGGAACCTCTGGAAACACCATATATTTT.